This T cell receptor beta chain was observed in a study of radiotherapy plus CTLA-4 blockade in lung cancer. Study context: In under 20% of patients, objective responses were seen; 31% had disease control. The study, taken as a whole, reports: Researchers report tumor-derived TCR clones expanding in blood after radiotherapy plus ipilimumab. Early blood T cell clone dynamics, with interferon-beta, were reported to best predict response.

This table comes from immunoSEQ multiplex PCR, and its TCRdb copy is limited to in-frame clones, with some not included. The sample has about 98,000 clones, roughly 80% seen once; the top ten hold nearly 3.5%. With regard to this clone: Its target is unknown.

Germline loops: CDR1 DFQATT, CDR2 SNEGSKA (reference sequence). V shed 8 bases and J shed 5 bases, with 10 bases lying between them. This CDR3 is built from 11 residues. This clonotype originated in a human donor with non-small cell lung cancer who had a partial response to radiotherapy plus ipilimumab. The material was peripheral blood, obtained from a patient treated with radiotherapy plus ipilimumab. The chain uses TRBV20-1 and TRBJ2-1, with D unclear. The CDR3 sequence is CSTESDNEQFF. The CDR3 DNA is TGCAGTACAGAGTCGGACAATGAGCAGTTCTTC.